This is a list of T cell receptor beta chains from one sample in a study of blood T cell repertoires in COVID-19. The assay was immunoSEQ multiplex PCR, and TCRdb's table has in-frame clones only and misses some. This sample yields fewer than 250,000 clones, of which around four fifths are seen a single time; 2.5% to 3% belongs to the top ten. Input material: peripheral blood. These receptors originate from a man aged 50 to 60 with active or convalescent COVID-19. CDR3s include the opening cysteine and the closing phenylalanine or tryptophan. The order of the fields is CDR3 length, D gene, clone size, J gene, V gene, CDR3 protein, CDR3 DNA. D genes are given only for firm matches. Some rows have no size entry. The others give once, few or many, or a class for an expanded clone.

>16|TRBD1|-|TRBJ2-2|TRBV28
CASSSIQGFTAGELFF
TGTGCCAGCAGTTCCATACAGGGGTTCACAGCCGGGGAGCTGTTTTTT
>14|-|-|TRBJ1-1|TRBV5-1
CASSLDSMNTEAFF
TGCGCCAGCAGCCTGGACAGCATGAACACTGAAGCTTTCTTT
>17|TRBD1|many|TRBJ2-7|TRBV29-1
CSVSGTGALSPSYEQYF
TGCAGCGTGTCCGGGACAGGCGCTTTATCCCCCTCCTACGAGCAGTACTTC
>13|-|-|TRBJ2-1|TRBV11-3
CASRATGIDEQFF
TGTGCCAGCAGAGCCACAGGGATAGATGAGCAGTTCTTC
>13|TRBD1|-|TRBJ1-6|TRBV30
CAWTTGGNSPLHF
TGTGCCTGGACCACAGGGGGGAATTCACCCCTCCACTTT
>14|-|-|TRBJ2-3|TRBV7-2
CASSRLQSTDTQYF
TGTGCCAGCAGCCGCCTCCAGAGCACAGATACGCAGTATTTT
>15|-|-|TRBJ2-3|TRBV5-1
CASSLGTPSTDTQYF
TGCGCCAGCAGCCTGGGGACACCAAGCACAGATACGCAGTATTTT
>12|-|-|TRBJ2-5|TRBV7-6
CASSLRGETQYF
TGTGCCAGCAGCTTACGCGGCGAGACCCAGTACTTC
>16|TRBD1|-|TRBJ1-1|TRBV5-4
CASSRGQGRRNTEAFF
TGTGCCAGCAGCCGCGGACAGGGTAGGAGGAACACTGAAGCTTTCTTT
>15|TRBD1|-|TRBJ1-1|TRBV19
CASSILYRGNTEAFF
TGTGCCAGTAGTATCCTTTACAGGGGGAACACTGAAGCTTTCTTT
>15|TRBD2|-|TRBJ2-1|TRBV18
CASSLSGRAYNEQFF
TGTGCCAGCTCACTTAGCGGGAGGGCCTACAATGAGCAGTTCTTC
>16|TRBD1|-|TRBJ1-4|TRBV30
CAWSAGTDATNEKLFF
TGTGCCTGGAGCGCCGGGACAGATGCAACTAATGAAAAACTGTTTTTT
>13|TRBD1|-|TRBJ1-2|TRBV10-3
CAIIGDREYGYTF
TGTGCCATCATTGGGGACAGGGAGTATGGCTACACCTTC
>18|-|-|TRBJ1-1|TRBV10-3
CAISARWLAGETNTEAFF
TGTGCCATCAGCGCCCGATGGCTTGCAGGGGAGACGAACACTGAAGCTTTCTTT
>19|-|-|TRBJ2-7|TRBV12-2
CASRLGPKALPDRSYEQYF
TGTGCAAGTCGCTTAGGCCCTAAGGCCCTTCCGGACAGATCCTACGAGCAGTACTTC
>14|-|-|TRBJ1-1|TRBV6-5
CASSYSASSRGAFF
TGTGCCAGCAGTTACTCTGCAAGCAGTAGAGGGGCTTTCTTT
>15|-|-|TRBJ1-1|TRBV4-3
CASSLRGGGDTEAFF
TGCGCCAGCAGCCTTCGGGGAGGGGGGGACACTGAAGCTTTCTTT
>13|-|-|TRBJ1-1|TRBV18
CASSAGQNTEAFF
TGTGCCAGCTCAGCCGGACAGAACACTGAAGCTTTCTTT
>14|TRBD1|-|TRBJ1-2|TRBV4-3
CASSHDRGSYGYTF
TGCGCCAGCAGCCACGACAGGGGATCCTATGGCTACACCTTC
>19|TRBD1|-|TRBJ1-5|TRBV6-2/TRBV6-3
CASSYRGTGVRGGNQPQHF
TGTGCCAGCAGTTACCGAGGGACAGGGGTCCGTGGGGGCAATCAGCCCCAGCATTTT
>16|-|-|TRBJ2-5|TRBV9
CASSVVERGGGETQYF
TGTGCCAGCAGCGTAGTGGAGCGAGGAGGAGGGGAGACCCAGTACTTC
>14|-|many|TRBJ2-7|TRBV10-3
CAISLRLEAYEQYF
TGTGCCATCAGTCTGCGGTTGGAGGCCTACGAGCAGTACTTC
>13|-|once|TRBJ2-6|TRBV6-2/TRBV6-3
CASSAAGANVLTF
TGTGCCAGCAGTGCGGCCGGGGCCAACGTCCTGACTTTC
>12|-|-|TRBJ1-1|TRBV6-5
CASRGGGTEAFF
TGTGCCAGCCGGGGGGGAGGGACTGAAGCTTTCTTT
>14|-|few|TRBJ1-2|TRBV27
CASSTSGRVKGYTF
TGTGCCAGCAGTACCTCTGGCAGGGTGAAGGGCTACACCTTC
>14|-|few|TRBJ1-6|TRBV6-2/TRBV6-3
CASRLTVNNSPLHF
TGTGCCAGCCGCCTGACAGTTAATAATTCACCCCTCCACTTT
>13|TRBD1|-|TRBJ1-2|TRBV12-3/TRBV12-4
CASSTGQNYGYTF
TGTGCCAGCAGTACGGGACAGAACTATGGCTACACCTTC
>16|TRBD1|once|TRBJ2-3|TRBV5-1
CASSLRTGEVADTQYF
TGCGCCAGCAGCCTTCGGACAGGGGAAGTGGCAGATACGCAGTATTTT
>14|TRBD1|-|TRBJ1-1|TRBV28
CASSSTGLNTEAFF
TGTGCCAGCAGTTCGACAGGGTTGAACACTGAAGCTTTCTTT
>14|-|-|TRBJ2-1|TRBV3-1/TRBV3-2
CASSRGDGTDEQFF
TGTGCCAGCAGCCGCGGGGATGGGACCGATGAGCAGTTCTTC
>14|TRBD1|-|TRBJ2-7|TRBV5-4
CASSIGTGSWEQYF
TGTGCCAGCAGCATAGGGACAGGGTCTTGGGAGCAGTACTTC
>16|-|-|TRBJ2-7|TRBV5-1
CASSSKGLSSFYEQYF
TGCGCCAGCAGCTCGAAGGGACTCTCAAGCTTCTACGAGCAGTACTTC
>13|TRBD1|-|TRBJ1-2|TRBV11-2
CASSRDRVYGYTF
TGTGCCAGCAGCCGGGACAGAGTTTATGGCTACACCTTC
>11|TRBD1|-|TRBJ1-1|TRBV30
CARGQVAEAFF
TGTGCCAGGGGACAGGTCGCTGAAGCTTTCTTT
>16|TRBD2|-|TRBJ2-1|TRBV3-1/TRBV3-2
CASSQQREGAYNEQFF
TGTGCCAGCAGCCAACAGCGGGAGGGCGCCTACAATGAGCAGTTCTTC
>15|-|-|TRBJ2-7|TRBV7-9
CASSLGPGGRNEQYF
TGTGCCAGCAGCTTAGGGCCAGGGGGGAGAAACGAGCAGTACTTC
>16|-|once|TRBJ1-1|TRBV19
CASKVGRSRTNTEAFF
TGTGCCAGTAAGGTCGGGAGGAGTAGGACGAACACTGAAGCTTTCTTT
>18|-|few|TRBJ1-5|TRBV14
CASSQSNGTYESNQPQHF
TGTGCCAGCAGCCAATCTAACGGGACATACGAAAGCAATCAGCCCCAGCATTTT
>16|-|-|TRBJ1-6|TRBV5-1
CASSLGGAGINSPLHF
TGCGCCAGCAGCTTGGGCGGTGCGGGTATCAATTCACCCCTCCACTTT
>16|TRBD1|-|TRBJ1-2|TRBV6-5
CASSYTHGTASYGYTF
TGTGCCAGCAGTTACACCCACGGGACAGCTTCTTATGGCTACACCTTC
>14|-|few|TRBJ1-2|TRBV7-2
CASRVEQGNYGYTF
TGTGCCAGCAGAGTCGAACAGGGAAACTATGGCTACACCTTC
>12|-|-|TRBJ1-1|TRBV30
CAWSPSRTEAFF
TGTGCCTGGAGTCCCTCTCGCACTGAAGCTTTCTTT
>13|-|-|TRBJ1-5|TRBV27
CASSSGSNQPQHF
TGTGCCAGCAGTTCGGGGAGCAATCAGCCCCAGCATTTT
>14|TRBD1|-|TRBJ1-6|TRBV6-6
CASRGDRENSPLHF
TGTGCCAGCAGGGGGGACAGGGAGAATTCACCCCTCCACTTT
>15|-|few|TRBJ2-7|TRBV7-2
CASSSQGLYSYEQYF
TGTGCCAGCAGCTCTCAGGGACTTTACTCCTACGAGCAGTACTTC
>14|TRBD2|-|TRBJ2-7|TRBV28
CASRLAGVPYEQYF
TGTGCCAGCAGACTAGCGGGAGTGCCCTACGAGCAGTACTTC
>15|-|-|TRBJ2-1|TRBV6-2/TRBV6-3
CASSYRQGAYNEQFF
TGTGCCAGCAGTTACCGGCAGGGTGCTTACAATGAGCAGTTCTTC
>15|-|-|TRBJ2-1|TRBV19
CASNPTEGRAREQFF
TGTGCCAGTAATCCCACGGAGGGACGGGCCCGAGAGCAGTTCTTC
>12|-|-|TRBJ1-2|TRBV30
CAWSRGSYGYTF
TGTGCCTGGAGTCGGGGGAGCTATGGCTACACCTTC
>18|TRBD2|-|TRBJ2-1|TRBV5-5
CASSRGGYGGSSYNEQFF
TGTGCCAGCAGCCGCGGTGGGTACGGGGGGAGCTCCTACAATGAGCAGTTCTTC
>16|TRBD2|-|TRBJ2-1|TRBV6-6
CASSRRTSGIQNEQFF
TGTGCCAGCAGTCGCAGGACTAGCGGGATTCAAAATGAGCAGTTCTTC
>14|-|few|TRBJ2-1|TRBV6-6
CASTSRGSDNEQFF
TGTGCCAGCACTTCCCGGGGTTCCGACAATGAGCAGTTCTTC
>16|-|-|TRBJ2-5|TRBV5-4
CASSTYQGGLGETQYF
TGTGCCAGCAGCACTTACCAGGGAGGCCTGGGGGAGACCCAGTACTTC